The 12 T cell receptor beta chains below all came from one sample that was sequenced in a study of T cell changes during pregnancy in multiple sclerosis. Sequencing was performed with immunoSEQ multiplex PCR; in TCRdb, only in-frame clones are kept and a portion is missing. Among fewer than 85,000 clones listed, 85% to 95% were seen once. The sample in question was peripheral blood, obtained before pregnancy. Receptors were obtained from a female donor with multiple sclerosis, enrolled in a pregnancy study.

The chain employs TRBV6-1 and TRBJ2-7, with D unclear. Trimming took off 5 bases at V and 1 base at J, with 6 bases between the two ends. The CDR3 length is 12 residues. Germline V gene sequence: CDR1 MNHNS, CDR2 SASEGT. CDR3 DNA: TGTGCCAGCAGTCCATTGTCCTACGAGCAGTACTTC. Amino acid sequence: CASSPLSYEQYF.

V is TRBV6-6 and J is TRBJ2-7; 10 bases agree with TRBD2. The germline V gene encodes CDR1 MNHNY and CDR2 SVGAGI (reference sequence). V was clipped by 6 bases and J by 3 bases; unmatched bases: 5. The CDR3 covers 14 residues. The CDR3 bases are TGTGCCAGCAGGTCTAGCGGGAGTAGCTACGAGCAGTACTTC. Translating gives CASRSSGSSYEQYF.

V is TRBV28 and J is TRBJ1-1; tentative D call: TRBD1 (5 bases). V was shortened by 3 bases and J by 0 bases, with 14 bases between the two germline ends. Germline V gene sequence: CDR1 MDHEN, CDR2 SYDVKM. The CDR3 runs 16 residues. The CDR3 region is CASSFIVTGLNTEAFF. CDR3 DNA sequence: TGTGCCAGCAGTTTCATTGTTACAGGCTTGAACACTGAAGCTTTCTTT.

The V gene is TRBV11-3, the J gene TRBJ2-5; 9 positions match TRBD2. This CDR3 region has 18 residues. J gave up 2 bases and V 4 bases, and 14 bases lay outside the gene matches. Germline V gene sequence: CDR1 SGHNT, CDR2 YENEEA. CDR3 nucleotide sequence: TGTGCCAGCAGCTCCCTTTGGGCTAGCGGGATCGTACAAGAGACCCAGTACTTC. It codes for CASSSLWASGIVQETQYF.

V usage is TRBV23-1 and J usage is TRBJ2-5, with D possibly being TRBD2 (5 bases). Being an ORF, TRBV23-1 has a function that is uncertain. CDR3 length: 14 residues. Trimming pared 4 bases from V and 3 bases from J, leaving 12 bases between. The CDR3 sequence: CASSPRTGKETQYF. The CDR3 DNA is TGCGCCAGCAGTCCCCGGACTGGCAAAGAGACCCAGTACTTC.

The chain is built from TRBV29-1 and TRBJ2-5; 10 bases agree with TRBD2. There are 17 residues in the CDR3. V dropped 3 bases and J dropped 2; count of bases not matched to a gene: 12. CDR1 SQVTM and CDR2 ANQGSEA come from the germline V gene. CDR3: CSVEATSGRVKQETQYF. The CDR3 nucleotides are TGCAGCGTTGAGGCCACGAGCGGGAGGGTGAAACAAGAGACCCAGTACTTC.

J is TRBJ2-1 and V is TRBV7-9; 11 bases map to TRBD2. The J segment lost 0 bases and the V segment lost 6 bases, leaving 4 bases of the junction unmatched. The length of the CDR3 is 16 residues. Germline V lookup: CDR1 SEHNR, CDR2 FQNEAQ (reference sequence). The CDR3 DNA is TGTGCCAGCAGGACTAGCGGGACGATCTCCTACAATGAGCAGTTCTTC. It yields the protein CASRTSGTISYNEQFF.

This chain joins TRBV18 and TRBJ1-1; D not resolved. Germline V gives CDR1 KGHSH, CDR2 LQKENI. The V end was cut by 3 bases, the J end by 3 bases, with 14 bases between. This CDR3 comprises 15 residues. The CDR3 loop is CASSPGLREYTEAFF. The CDR3 DNA sequence: TGTGCCAGCTCACCGGGGTTGAGGGAGTACACTGAAGCTTTCTTT. Looking up the rest from reference TRBV18 and TRBJ1-1 gives the full variable domain: NAGVMQNPRHLVRRRGQEARLRCSPMKGHSHVYWYRQLPEEGLKFMVYLQKENIIDESGMPKERFSAEFPKEGPSILRIQQVVRGDSAAYFCASSPGLREYTEAFFGQGTRLTVV.

This clone has just one count. This chain joins TRBV15 and TRBJ2-4, with TRBD1 as a possible D gene (5 bases). The CDR3 has 16 amino acids. Germline CDR1 and CDR2: LNHNV and YYDKDF (reference sequence). Trimming took off 0 bases at V and 1 base at J, with 10 bases between the two ends. The CDR3 loop is CATSRDRVGAKNIQYF. The CDR3 coding sequence is TGTGCCACCAGCAGAGACAGGGTCGGTGCCAAAAACATTCAGTACTTC.

The chain combines TRBV30 with TRBJ2-3; TRBD1 aligns across 7 bases. From germline, CDR1 is GTSNPN and CDR2 SVGIG (reference sequence). V gave up 5 bases and J gave up 1 base; unmatched junction bases: 0. The CDR3 consists of 12 residues. The CDR3 region has the DNA TGTGCCTGGGGACAGGGCACAGATACGCAGTATTTT. It yields the protein CAWGQGTDTQYF. Together with reference TRBV30 and TRBJ2-3, the CDR3 gives the full variable domain: SQTIHQWPATLVQPVGSPLSLECTVEGTSNPNLYWYRQAAGRGLQLLFYSVGIGQISSEVPQNLSASRPQDRQFILSSKKLLLSDSGFYLCAWGQGTDTQYFGPGTRLTVL.

The gene calls are TRBV5-6 and TRBJ2-7; D perhaps matches TRBD1 (6 bases). The germline gives CDR1 SGHDT, CDR2 YYEEEE. This CDR3 is 13 amino acids long. V was trimmed by 4 bases and J by 6 bases, leaving 14 bases between them. Here the CDR3 reads CASSIGTQREQYF. CDR3 coding DNA: TGTGCCAGCAGCATCGGGACACAGCGCGAGCAGTACTTC.

This chain joins TRBV7-3 and TRBJ2-6; no definite D call. The CDR3 sequence is 15 residues long. V gave up 0 bases and J gave up 2 bases, with 5 bases separating them. The V gene's germline CDR1 is SGHTA and CDR2 FQGTGA. The CDR3 reads CASSLTSTGANVLTF. CDR3 nucleotide sequence: TGTGCCAGCAGCTTAACGTCCACTGGGGCCAACGTCCTGACTTTC.